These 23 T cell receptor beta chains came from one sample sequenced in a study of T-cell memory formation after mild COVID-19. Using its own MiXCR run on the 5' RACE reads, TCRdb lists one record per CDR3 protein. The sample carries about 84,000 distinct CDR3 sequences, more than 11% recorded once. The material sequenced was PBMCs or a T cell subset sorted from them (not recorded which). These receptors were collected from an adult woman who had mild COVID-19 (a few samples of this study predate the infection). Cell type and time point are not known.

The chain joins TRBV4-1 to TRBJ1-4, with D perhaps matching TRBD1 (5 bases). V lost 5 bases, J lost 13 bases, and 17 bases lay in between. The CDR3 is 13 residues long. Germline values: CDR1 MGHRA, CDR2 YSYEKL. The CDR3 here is CASSWGRDLGLFF. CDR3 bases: TGCGCCAGCAGCTGGGGACGGGACTTGGGACTGTTTTTT.

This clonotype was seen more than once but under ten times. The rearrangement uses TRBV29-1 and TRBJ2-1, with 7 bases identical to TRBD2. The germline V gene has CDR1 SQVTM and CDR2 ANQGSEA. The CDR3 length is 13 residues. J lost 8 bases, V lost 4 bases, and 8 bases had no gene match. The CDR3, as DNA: TGCAGCGTTGTGGGCGGGAGTTCGTATGAGCAGTTCTTC. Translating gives CSVVGGSSYEQFF.

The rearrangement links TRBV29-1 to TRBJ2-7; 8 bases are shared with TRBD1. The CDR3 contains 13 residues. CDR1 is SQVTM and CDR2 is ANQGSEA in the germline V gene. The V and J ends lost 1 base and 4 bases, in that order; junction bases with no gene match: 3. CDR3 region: CSVEAQGVYEQYF. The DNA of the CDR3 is TGCAGCGTTGAAGCACAGGGGGTTTACGAGCAGTACTTC.

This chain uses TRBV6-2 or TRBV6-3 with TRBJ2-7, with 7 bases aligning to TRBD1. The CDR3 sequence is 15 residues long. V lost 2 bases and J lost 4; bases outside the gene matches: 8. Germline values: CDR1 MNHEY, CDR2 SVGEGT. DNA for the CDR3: TGTGCCAGCAGTTACGGGCAGGGGGAACTGTACGAGCAGTACTTC. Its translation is CASSYGQGELYEQYF.

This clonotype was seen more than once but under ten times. The CDR3 DNA follows: TGTGCCAGCTCGGACAGGGGAAACGAGCAGTACTTC. Its protein is CASSDRGNEQYF. V usage is TRBV27 and J usage is TRBJ2-7; TRBD1 matches at 9 bases. Germline trimming cut 8 bases from V and 5 bases from J; bases unmatched to any gene: 4. Germline CDR1 MNHEY, CDR2 SMNVEV (reference sequence). The CDR3 spans 12 residues.

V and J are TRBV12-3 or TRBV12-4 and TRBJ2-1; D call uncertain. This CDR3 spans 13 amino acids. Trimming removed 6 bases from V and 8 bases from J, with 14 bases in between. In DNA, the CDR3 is TGTGCCAGCAGCTTGGGGTCCGGCGATGAGCAGTTCTTC. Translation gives CASSLGSGDEQFF.

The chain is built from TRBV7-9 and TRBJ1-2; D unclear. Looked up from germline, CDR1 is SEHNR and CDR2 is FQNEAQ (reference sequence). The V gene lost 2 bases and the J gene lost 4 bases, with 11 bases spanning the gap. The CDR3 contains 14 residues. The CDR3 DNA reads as TGTGCCAGCAGCTTAACCGCGGTTGTCTATGGCTACACCTTC. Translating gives CASSLTAVVYGYTF.

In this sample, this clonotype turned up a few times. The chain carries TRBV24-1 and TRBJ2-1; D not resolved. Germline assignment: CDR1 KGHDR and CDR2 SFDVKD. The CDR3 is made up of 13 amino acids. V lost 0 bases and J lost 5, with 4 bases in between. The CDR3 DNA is TGTGCCACCAGTGATTTGCTCAACAATGAGCAGTTCTTC. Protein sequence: CATSDLLNNEQFF.

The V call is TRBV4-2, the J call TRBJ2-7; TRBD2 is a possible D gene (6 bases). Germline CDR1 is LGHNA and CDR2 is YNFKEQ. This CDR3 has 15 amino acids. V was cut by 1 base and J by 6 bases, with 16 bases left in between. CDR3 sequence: CASSQVSGSSREQYF. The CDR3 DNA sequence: TGTGCCAGCAGCCAAGTCTCCGGGAGCAGTCGCGAGCAGTACTTC.

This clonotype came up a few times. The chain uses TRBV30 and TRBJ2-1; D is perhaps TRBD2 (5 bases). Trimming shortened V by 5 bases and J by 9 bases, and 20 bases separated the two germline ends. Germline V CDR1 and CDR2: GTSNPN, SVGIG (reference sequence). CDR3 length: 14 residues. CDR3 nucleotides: TGTGCCTGGTCGGGGTCCGCGGTTCCGTTTGAGCAGTTCTTC. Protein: CAWSGSAVPFEQFF.

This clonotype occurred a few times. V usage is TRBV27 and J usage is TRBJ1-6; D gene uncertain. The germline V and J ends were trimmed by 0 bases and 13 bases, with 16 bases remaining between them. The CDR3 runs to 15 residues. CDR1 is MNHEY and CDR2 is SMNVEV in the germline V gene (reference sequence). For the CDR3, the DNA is TGTGCCAGCAGTTTATCAGGTGGCTTAGGCATGCCCCTCCACTTT. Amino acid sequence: CASSLSGGLGMPLHF.

CDR3 in DNA: TGTGCCAGCAGCCAACTTCCTAGCGGAGACCACAATGAGCAGTTCTTC. Its protein is CASSQLPSGDHNEQFF. The chain uses TRBV3-1 and TRBJ2-1; 7 nucleotides align to TRBD2. J gave up 5 bases and V 2 bases, and 9 bases lay outside the gene matches. The CDR3 runs 16 residues. Germline values: CDR1 LGHDT, CDR2 YNNKEL (reference sequence).

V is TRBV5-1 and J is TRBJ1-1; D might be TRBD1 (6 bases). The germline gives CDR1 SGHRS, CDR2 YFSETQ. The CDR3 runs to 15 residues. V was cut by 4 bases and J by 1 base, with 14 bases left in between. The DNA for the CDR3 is TGCGCCAGCAGCACCTCTGGACAGCCGAACACTGAAGCTTTCTTT. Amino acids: CASSTSGQPNTEAFF.

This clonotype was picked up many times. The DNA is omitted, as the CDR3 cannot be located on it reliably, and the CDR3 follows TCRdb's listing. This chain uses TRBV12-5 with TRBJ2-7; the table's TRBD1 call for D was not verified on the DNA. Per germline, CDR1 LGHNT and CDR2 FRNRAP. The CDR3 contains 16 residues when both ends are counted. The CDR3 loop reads CASGLTSGPAVVEQYF.

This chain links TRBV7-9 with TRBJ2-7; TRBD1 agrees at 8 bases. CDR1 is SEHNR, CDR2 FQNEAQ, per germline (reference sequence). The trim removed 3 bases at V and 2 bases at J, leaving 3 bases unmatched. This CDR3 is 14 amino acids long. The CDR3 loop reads CASSFDRGTYEQYF. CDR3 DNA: TGTGCCAGCAGCTTCGACAGGGGAACCTACGAGCAGTACTTC.

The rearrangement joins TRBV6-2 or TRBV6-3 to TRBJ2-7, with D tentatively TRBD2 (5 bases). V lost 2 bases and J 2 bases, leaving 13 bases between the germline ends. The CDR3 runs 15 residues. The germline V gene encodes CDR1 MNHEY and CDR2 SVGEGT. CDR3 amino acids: CASSYPETKPYEQYF. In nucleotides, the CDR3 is TGTGCCAGCAGTTACCCTGAGACTAAGCCCTACGAGCAGTACTTC.

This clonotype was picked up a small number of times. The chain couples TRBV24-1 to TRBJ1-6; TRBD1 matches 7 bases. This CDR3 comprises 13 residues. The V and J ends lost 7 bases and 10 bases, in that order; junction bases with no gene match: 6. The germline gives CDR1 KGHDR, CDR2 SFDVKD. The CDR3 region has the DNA TGTGCCACCAGAAAGGGGGCTGGATCACCCCTCCACTTT. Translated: CATRKGAGSPLHF.

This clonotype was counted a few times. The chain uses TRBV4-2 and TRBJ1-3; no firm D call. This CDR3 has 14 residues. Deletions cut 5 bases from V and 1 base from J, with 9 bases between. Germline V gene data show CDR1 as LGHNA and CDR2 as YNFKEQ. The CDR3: CASSDLQSGNTIYF. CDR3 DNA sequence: TGTGCCAGCAGCGATTTACAATCTGGAAACACCATATATTTT.

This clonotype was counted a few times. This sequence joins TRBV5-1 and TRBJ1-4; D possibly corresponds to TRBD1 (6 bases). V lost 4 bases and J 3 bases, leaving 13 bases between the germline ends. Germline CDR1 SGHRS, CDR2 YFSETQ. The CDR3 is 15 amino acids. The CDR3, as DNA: TGCGCCAGCAGCACAGGGACGGATGCTAATGAAAAACTGTTTTTT. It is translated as CASSTGTDANEKLFF. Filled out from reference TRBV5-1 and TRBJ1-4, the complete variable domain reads KAGVTQTPRYLIKTRGQQVTLSCSPISGHRSVSWYQQTPGQGLQFLFEYFSETQRNKGNFPGRFSGRQFSNSRSEMNVSTLELGDSALYLCASSTGTDANEKLFFGSGTQLSVL.

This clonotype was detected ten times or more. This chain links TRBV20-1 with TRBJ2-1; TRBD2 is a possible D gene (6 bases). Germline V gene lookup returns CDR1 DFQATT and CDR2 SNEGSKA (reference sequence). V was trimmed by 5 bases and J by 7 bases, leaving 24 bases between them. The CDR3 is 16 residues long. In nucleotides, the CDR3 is TGCAGTGCTCGAAAGATAAGGGGAGGCATAGCGAATGAGCAGTTCTTC. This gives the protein CSARKIRGGIANEQFF.

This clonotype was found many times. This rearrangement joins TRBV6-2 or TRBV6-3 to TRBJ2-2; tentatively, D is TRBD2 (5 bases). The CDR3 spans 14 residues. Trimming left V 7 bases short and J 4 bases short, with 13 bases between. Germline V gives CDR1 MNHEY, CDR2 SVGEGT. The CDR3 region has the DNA TGTGCCAGCAAGGAGAGGGATGTCACCGGGGAGCTGTTTTTT. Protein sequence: CASKERDVTGELFF.

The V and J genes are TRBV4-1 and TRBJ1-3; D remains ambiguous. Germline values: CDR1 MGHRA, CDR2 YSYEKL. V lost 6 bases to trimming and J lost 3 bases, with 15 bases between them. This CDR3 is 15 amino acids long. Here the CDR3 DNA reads TGCGCCAGCAGTCCTATCCCTGGAGGTGGAAACACCATATATTTT. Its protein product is CASSPIPGGGNTIYF.

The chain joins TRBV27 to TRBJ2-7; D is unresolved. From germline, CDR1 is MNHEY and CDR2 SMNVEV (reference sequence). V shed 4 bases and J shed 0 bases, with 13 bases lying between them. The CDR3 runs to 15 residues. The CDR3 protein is CASSSSGGSSYEQYF. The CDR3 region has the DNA TGTGCCAGCAGTTCCTCCGGCGGTAGCTCCTACGAGCAGTACTTC.